This T cell receptor beta chain came from a study of T-cell memory formation after mild COVID-19. Notes on the study in general: Clones contracting over day 15 to 85 were CD4/CD8 balanced, with later expanders leaning CD4+. Researchers found some responding clones in pre-infection memory, a sign that cross-reactive memory joined.

This clonotype was observed a few times. Its antigen is unknown. The TCR alpha and TCR beta cDNA libraries, bearing sample barcodes and UMIs, were generated by 5'RACE using constant-segment primers. TCRdb processed the 5' RACE reads anew with MiXCR; each CDR3 protein has one entry. The sample shows over 500,000 distinct CDR3 sequences, around a sixth of them seen only once. Germline CDR1 SGHKS, CDR2 YYEKEE (reference sequence). CDR3 length equals 16 residues. J lost 2 bases, V lost 2 bases, and 4 bases had no gene match. The specimen sequenced was PBMCs or a T cell subset sorted from them (not recorded which). The chain combines TRBV5-5 with TRBJ2-5; 12 bases agree with TRBD2. The clonotype originates from an adult woman who had mild COVID-19 (a few samples of this study predate the infection). Cell type and time point are not known. The CDR3 DNA is TGTGCCAGCAGCTTTCCTAGCGGGGGGGAACAAGAGACCCAGTACTTC. This gives the protein CASSFPSGGEQETQYF.